This TCR beta chain is from a study of blood T cell repertoires in COVID-19. The CDR3 runs to 16 residues. The germline CDR1 and CDR2 sequences are LGHNA and YSLEER. Trimming removed 1 base from V and 3 bases from J; junction bases left unmatched: 6. The assay was immunoSEQ multiplex PCR, and TCRdb's table has in-frame clones only and misses some. The profile shows about 150,000 clones, over 65% of them singletons. The genes are TRBV4-3 and TRBJ2-1; 7 bases align to TRBD1. The receptor was isolated from a man aged 80 or over with acute or convalescent COVID-19. Source material: peripheral blood. CDR3 residues: CASSQALQGYYNEQFF. The CDR3 DNA sequence: TGCGCCAGCAGCCAAGCCCTACAGGGGTACTACAATGAGCAGTTCTTC.